This T cell receptor beta chain is drawn from a study of blood T cell repertoires in COVID-19. Overall study: COVID-19 samples collected from the United States, Italy and Spain covered acute and convalescent phases. T cells, B-cell-depleted T cells, or PBMCs supplied cDNA or gDNA.

As handled by the study authors: Reference gene primer amplification gave estimated nucleated cell counts. Sequencing used immunoSEQ multiplex PCR; TCRdb keeps in-frame clones, though not all of them. Clone size and V and J calls were adopted from that table, with D and trimming inferred from the DNA. The sample lists about 120,000 clones, about 80% occurring once. V was shortened by 5 bases and J by 5 bases, with 31 bases between the two germline ends. CDR1 is MNHEY, CDR2 SVGEGT, per germline. The CDR3 runs 21 residues. V and J are TRBV6-2 or TRBV6-3 and TRBJ1-6; D is perhaps TRBD1 (5 bases). The sample was peripheral blood. This clonotype was sampled from a woman over 75 with acute or convalescent COVID-19. The CDR3 region has the DNA TGTGCCAGCAGTCTAGGGGCACCAGGGAAGGTAAAATCTCTACATAATTCACCCCTCCACTTT. Translating gives CASSLGAPGKVKSLHNSPLHF.